This T cell receptor (beta chain) was documented in a study of CD8+ T cells in alopecia areata. Broader study findings: Scalp clonality and expanded CD8+ clones among the top 100 were significantly decreased by tofacitinib. Scalp samples also contribute reads from the resident alphabeta T cells found in normal skin.

The sample's treatment: oral pan-JAK inhibitor, 5-10 mg twice daily. Lesional scalp tissue (obtained by punch biopsy) and peripheral blood were collected from alopecia areata patients. Cell sorting was applied to PBMCs, and CD4+ and CD8+ T cells were collected. There are 13 residues in the CDR3. Trimming shortened V by 2 bases and J by 3 bases, and 7 bases separated the two germline ends. Looked up from germline, CDR1 is KGHSH and CDR2 is LQKENI. Investigators isolated RNA and reverse transcribed it into cDNA to act as the sequencing template. The table came from immunoSEQ multiplex PCR; TCRdb's copy has only in-frame clones and leaves some out. There are some 240,000 clones in the sample; approximately 57% occur only once, and around 1.5% lies in the top ten. On this clone itself: Its antigen is unidentified.

The sequence was collected from a human donor with alopecia areata. This specimen was CD4+ T cells sorted from blood, taken at week 4, from a patient treated with tofacitinib. The chain is built from TRBV18 and TRBJ2-5; D is ambiguous. CDR3 coding DNA: TGTGCCAGCTCACCAGTATTCAAAGAGACCCAGTACTTC. This gives the protein CASSPVFKETQYF.